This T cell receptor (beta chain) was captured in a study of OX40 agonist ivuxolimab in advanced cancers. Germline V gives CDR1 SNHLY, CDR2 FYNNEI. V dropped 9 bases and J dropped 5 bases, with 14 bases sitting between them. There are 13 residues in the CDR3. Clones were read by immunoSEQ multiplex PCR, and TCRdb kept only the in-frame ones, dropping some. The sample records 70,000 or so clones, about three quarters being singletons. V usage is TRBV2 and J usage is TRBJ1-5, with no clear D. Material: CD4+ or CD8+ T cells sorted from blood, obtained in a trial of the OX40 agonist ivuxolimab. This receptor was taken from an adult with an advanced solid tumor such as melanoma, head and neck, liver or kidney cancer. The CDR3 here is CASKTELDQPQHF. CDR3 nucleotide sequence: TGTGCCAGTAAAACAGAACTCGATCAGCCCCAGCATTTT.